These 8 T cell receptor beta chains originate from one sample sequenced in a study of response to subunit inactivated influenza vaccine. TCRdb independently ran MiXCR on the RT-PCR reads; one entry per CDR3 protein. The sample has about 780,000 distinct CDR3 sequences, about a fifth seen once. Source: PBMCs from blood, taken about 5 days after vaccination. The receptors derive from a man between 50 and 59 years old who received an inactivated influenza vaccine.

The chain employs TRBV5-5 and TRBJ2-5; D is ambiguous. CDR1 and CDR2 from the germline V gene are SGHKS and YYEKEE (reference sequence). V lost 2 bases to trimming and J lost 4 bases, with 9 bases between them. The CDR3 consists of 13 residues. CDR3 loop: CASSLAATETQYF. The CDR3 DNA reads as TGTGCCAGCAGCTTAGCAGCTACAGAGACCCAGTACTTC.

This clonotype was observed many times. The genes are TRBV12-3 or TRBV12-4 and TRBJ1-6; possible D gene TRBD1, 5 bases. V lost 3 bases and J 0 bases, leaving 6 bases between the germline ends. CDR3 length: 15 amino acids. CDR3 sequence (DNA): TGTGCCAGCAGTTTGGGGGGCTCCTATAATTCACCCCTCCACTTT. This sequence encodes CASSLGGSYNSPLHF.

The table lists this clonotype with a few counts. The rearrangement uses TRBV7-9 and TRBJ2-7; the match to TRBD2 covers 11 bases. CDR1 is SEHNR, CDR2 FQNEAQ, per germline (reference sequence). V gave up 5 bases and J gave up 3 bases; unmatched junction bases: 6. The CDR3 is 15 residues long. CDR3 protein: CASSPLAGEGYEQYF. The CDR3 DNA reads TGTGCCAGCAGCCCACTAGCGGGAGAAGGCTACGAGCAGTACTTC.

V and J are TRBV7-9 and TRBJ2-3; 9 positions agree with TRBD2. Germline trimming cut 2 bases from V and 1 base from J; bases unmatched to any gene: 4. The CDR3 spans 16 residues. Germline V gene data show CDR1 as SEHNR and CDR2 as FQNEAQ (reference sequence). CDR3 sequence reads: CASSLRLADRTDTQYF. The CDR3 DNA sequence: TGTGCCAGCAGCTTAAGACTAGCGGACCGCACAGATACGCAGTATTTT. The entire variable domain, with the rest obtained from reference TRBV7-9 and TRBJ2-3, is as follows: DTGVSQNPRHKITKRGQNVTFRCDPISEHNRLYWYRQTLGQGPEFLTYFQNEAQLEKSRLLSDRFSAERPKGSFSTLEIQRTEQGDSAMYLCASSLRLADRTDTQYFGPGTRLTVL.

This clonotype was seen repeatedly, ten times or more. The chain has TRBV5-1 and TRBJ1-1, with D uncertain. Trimming took off 4 bases at V and 1 base at J, with 8 bases between the two ends. The CDR3 is made up of 13 amino acids. Per the germline V gene, CDR1 is SGHRS and CDR2 is YFSETQ. CDR3 sequence: CASSVDPNTEAFF. CDR3 DNA sequence: TGCGCCAGCAGCGTGGACCCGAACACTGAAGCTTTCTTT. Combining the CDR3 with reference TRBV5-1 and TRBJ1-1 gives the whole variable domain KAGVTQTPRYLIKTRGQQVTLSCSPISGHRSVSWYQQTPGQGLQFLFEYFSETQRNKGNFPGRFSGRQFSNSRSEMNVSTLELGDSALYLCASSVDPNTEAFFGQGTRLTVV.

This rearrangement joins TRBV21-1 to TRBJ1-5; the table assigns TRBD1, which was not confirmed against the DNA. TRBV21-1 is recorded as a pseudogene. The CDR3 spans 17 residues. The CDR3 DNA is TGTGCCAGCAGCAAAGCCAGAAGGGGGCAGGAAAATCAGCCCCAGCATTTT. Translated: CASSKARRGQENQPQHF.

This chain connects TRBV28 to TRBJ2-5; 9 bases agree with TRBD1. Germline V CDR1 and CDR2: MDHEN, SYDVKM. The CDR3 loop spans 16 amino acids. Trimming took 5 bases from V and 5 from J; bases not matched to a gene: 12. For the CDR3, the DNA is TGTGCCAGCAGTCCCTTCGGGACAGGGAGCGGCGAGACCCAGTACTTC. It codes for CASSPFGTGSGETQYF. The variable domain in full, with the rest retrieved from reference TRBV28 and TRBJ2-5, is DVKVTQSSRYLVKRTGEKVFLECVQDMDHENMFWYRQDPGLGLRLIYFSYDVKMKEKGDIPEGYSVSREKKERFSLILESASTNQTSMYLCASSPFGTGSGETQYFGPGTRLLVL.

This clonotype turned up a few times. This chain links TRBV5-1 with TRBJ2-7; D is possibly TRBD2 (7 bases). Deletions cut 4 bases from V and 0 bases from J, with 14 bases between. This CDR3 comprises 15 residues. CDR1 and CDR2 (germline): SGHRS, YFSETQ. CDR3 sequence (DNA): TGCGCCAGCAGCCGGGGGGCGGGTAGCTCCTACGAGCAGTACTTC. Translation gives CASSRGAGSSYEQYF.